A selection of T cell receptor beta chains follows, all from one sample in a study of T cells after yellow fever vaccination. TCRdb re-analysed the 5' RACE reads in MiXCR, keeping a single row per CDR3 protein. This sample has roughly 120,000 distinct CDR3 sequences; 8.4% occur once, and the top ten carry about 25%. Material: CD8+ T cells sorted from PBMCs, obtained 45 days after the yellow fever booster vaccination. The receptors stem from a man aged 30 to 39 who received the YFV17D yellow fever vaccine. CDR3s include the opening cysteine and the closing phenylalanine or tryptophan. The D gene is left open where the match is weak. Size values are once, few and many counts, or a class for expanded clones, and some rows have none.

v_call: TRBV24-1
clone_size: .
d_call: .
j_call: TRBJ2-1
cdr3_nt: TGTGCCACCAGTGATCTGCAGGGGAATGAGCAGTTCTTC
cdr3_aa: CATSDLQGNEQFF

v_call: TRBV4-2
clone_size: .
d_call: TRBD1
j_call: TRBJ2-5
cdr3_nt: TGTGCCAGCAGCCTAACCCCGGGACAGGGGGGCGAGACCCAGTACTTC
cdr3_aa: CASSLTPGQGGETQYF

v_call: TRBV7-6
clone_size: many
d_call: .
j_call: TRBJ2-1
cdr3_nt: TGTGCCAGCAGCCGCACGCGACAGGTTGGCTACAATGAGCAGTTCTTC
cdr3_aa: CASSRTRQVGYNEQFF

v_call: TRBV4-3
clone_size: many
d_call: .
j_call: TRBJ2-3
cdr3_nt: TGCGCCAGCAGCCAAGATCGGTCGAACACAGATACGCAGTATTTT
cdr3_aa: CASSQDRSNTDTQYF

v_call: TRBV11-2
clone_size: many
d_call: TRBD2
j_call: TRBJ2-5
cdr3_nt: TGTGCCAGCTCCGAGCGGGACGGAGAGACCCAGTACTTC
cdr3_aa: CASSERDGETQYF

v_call: TRBV11-2
clone_size: many
d_call: TRBD2
j_call: TRBJ2-1
cdr3_nt: TGTGCCAGCAGCTTATTGGGGACTAGCGGGAGGGCCTCAAATGAGCAGTTCTTC
cdr3_aa: CASSLLGTSGRASNEQFF

v_call: TRBV14
clone_size: .
d_call: .
j_call: TRBJ2-7
cdr3_nt: TGTGCCAGCAGCCAAGATACTAGGGAGTACTTC
cdr3_aa: CASSQDTREYF

v_call: TRBV3-1
clone_size: many
d_call: .
j_call: TRBJ2-4
cdr3_nt: TGTGCCAGCAGCCAAGTTCCGGGAAGGGTAGAGGAATACATTCAGTACTTC
cdr3_aa: CASSQVPGRVEEYIQYF

v_call: TRBV12-3/TRBV12-4
clone_size: .
d_call: TRBD2
j_call: TRBJ2-1
cdr3_nt: TGTGCCAGTCTATTAATAGCGGGACCTTACTACAATGAGCAGTTCTTC
cdr3_aa: CASLLIAGPYYNEQFF

v_call: TRBV12-3/TRBV12-4
clone_size: .
d_call: TRBD2
j_call: TRBJ2-2
cdr3_nt: TGTGCCAGCGGGGCCTCTGGGCTAGCGGCCACCGGGGAGCTGTTTTTT
cdr3_aa: CASGASGLAATGELFF

v_call: TRBV7-9
clone_size: many
d_call: .
j_call: TRBJ2-7
cdr3_nt: TGTGCCAGCAGCCCAGGGGGGGCCTACGAGCAGTACTTC
cdr3_aa: CASSPGGAYEQYF

v_call: TRBV3-1
clone_size: few
d_call: .
j_call: TRBJ2-7
cdr3_nt: TGTGCCAGCAGCCAAGGAGTCTATAGGGTCCACGAGCAGTACTTC
cdr3_aa: CASSQGVYRVHEQYF

v_call: TRBV27
clone_size: many
d_call: .
j_call: TRBJ2-7
cdr3_nt: TGTGCCAGCAGTTTAATAGGGCCGAACTACGAGCAGTACTTC
cdr3_aa: CASSLIGPNYEQYF

v_call: TRBV27
clone_size: many
d_call: .
j_call: TRBJ1-5
cdr3_nt: TGTGCCAGCAAAGGAGGGGGAAGCAATCAGCCCCAGCATTTT
cdr3_aa: CASKGGGSNQPQHF

v_call: TRBV29-1
clone_size: many
d_call: .
j_call: TRBJ2-7
cdr3_nt: TGCAGCGTCGCTCTGGTTGGTGGGAACTACGAGCAGTACTTC
cdr3_aa: CSVALVGGNYEQYF

v_call: TRBV6-5
clone_size: few
d_call: .
j_call: TRBJ1-2
cdr3_nt: TGTGCCAGCAGTTACTCCCTTCTTAACTATGGCTACACCTTC
cdr3_aa: CASSYSLLNYGYTF

v_call: TRBV20-1
clone_size: many
d_call: .
j_call: TRBJ2-2
cdr3_nt: TGCAGTGCTAGACGAGGCACCGGGGAGCTGTTTTTT
cdr3_aa: CSARRGTGELFF

v_call: TRBV29-1
clone_size: many
d_call: .
j_call: TRBJ2-1
cdr3_nt: TGCAGCGGGAACCCTCCCGGGACCATCTACAATGAGCAGTTCTTC
cdr3_aa: CSGNPPGTIYNEQFF

v_call: TRBV20-1
clone_size: many
d_call: TRBD2
j_call: TRBJ2-1
cdr3_nt: TGCAGTGCTAGCCGCGGGGGGCCGGGTTATGAGCAGTTCTTC
cdr3_aa: CSASRGGPGYEQFF

v_call: TRBV7-2
clone_size: .
d_call: .
j_call: TRBJ1-1
cdr3_nt: TGTGCCAGCAGCTTAGCGGGGTACGGGAACACTGAAGCTTTCTTT
cdr3_aa: CASSLAGYGNTEAFF

v_call: TRBV7-9
clone_size: many
d_call: .
j_call: TRBJ2-7
cdr3_nt: TGTGCCAGCAGCGGCTCACAGGCTGGCTACGAGCAGTACTTC
cdr3_aa: CASSGSQAGYEQYF

v_call: TRBV4-3
clone_size: many
d_call: TRBD1
j_call: TRBJ2-7
cdr3_nt: TGCGCCAGCAGCTATGGGCGGACAGGGGGCTACGAGCAGTACTTC
cdr3_aa: CASSYGRTGGYEQYF

v_call: TRBV29-1
clone_size: many
d_call: TRBD1
j_call: TRBJ2-7
cdr3_nt: TGCAGCGTTGAAGATCAAAGGGGGCATCGGTACGAGCAGTACTTC
cdr3_aa: CSVEDQRGHRYEQYF

v_call: TRBV29-1
clone_size: many
d_call: .
j_call: TRBJ2-3
cdr3_nt: TGCAGCGTCACAACAGGGGGGGCTGGCACAGATACGCAGTATTTT
cdr3_aa: CSVTTGGAGTDTQYF

v_call: TRBV28
clone_size: .
d_call: .
j_call: TRBJ2-1
cdr3_nt: TGTGCCAGCAGTTTCCCGACAGGAAGCTCCTACAATGAGCAGTTCTTC
cdr3_aa: CASSFPTGSSYNEQFF

v_call: TRBV7-9
clone_size: many
d_call: .
j_call: TRBJ1-3
cdr3_nt: TGTGCCAGCAGCCCACAGGGCCCTGGAAACACCATATATTTT
cdr3_aa: CASSPQGPGNTIYF

v_call: TRBV12-5
clone_size: .
d_call: .
j_call: TRBJ2-1
cdr3_nt: TGTGCTAGTGCCCCGTCGACTCAACCGAATGAGCAGTTCTTC
cdr3_aa: CASAPSTQPNEQFF

v_call: TRBV30
clone_size: many
d_call: .
j_call: TRBJ2-7
cdr3_nt: TGTGCCTGGAGTGTTTGGGGTTACGAGCAGTACTTC
cdr3_aa: CAWSVWGYEQYF

v_call: TRBV6-2/TRBV6-3
clone_size: .
d_call: .
j_call: TRBJ2-3
cdr3_nt: TGTGCCAGCAGGGCGCGGGGACTTTCAGTCACAGATACGCAGTATTTT
cdr3_aa: CASRARGLSVTDTQYF

v_call: TRBV13
clone_size: many
d_call: TRBD2
j_call: TRBJ2-4
cdr3_nt: TGTGCCAGCAGCGCGACTAGCGGAGCCAAAAACATTCAGTACTTC
cdr3_aa: CASSATSGAKNIQYF

v_call: TRBV9
clone_size: many
d_call: TRBD1
j_call: TRBJ1-2
cdr3_nt: TGTGCCACCAGCACCGGGACAGGCTATGGCTACACCTTC
cdr3_aa: CATSTGTGYGYTF

v_call: TRBV30
clone_size: few
d_call: .
j_call: TRBJ2-3
cdr3_nt: TGTGCCTGGAGTGAGGTCCAACCATATCCAGATACGCAGTATTTT
cdr3_aa: CAWSEVQPYPDTQYF

v_call: TRBV29-1
clone_size: many
d_call: .
j_call: TRBJ1-1
cdr3_nt: TGCAGCGTTTTAGGGGTGACTGAAGCTTTCTTT
cdr3_aa: CSVLGVTEAFF

v_call: TRBV25-1
clone_size: many
d_call: .
j_call: TRBJ2-7
cdr3_nt: TGTGCCAGCAGGACAGGACTCTACGAGCAGTACTTC
cdr3_aa: CASRTGLYEQYF

v_call: TRBV15
clone_size: few
d_call: .
j_call: TRBJ2-3
cdr3_nt: TGTGCCACCAGCGGGAGGGGGGTAGGTGGCACAGATACGCAGTATTTT
cdr3_aa: CATSGRGVGGTDTQYF

v_call: TRBV6-5
clone_size: many
d_call: .
j_call: TRBJ1-6
cdr3_nt: TGTGCCAGCAGTTACTCCGGCCAGCATAATTCACCCCTCCACTTT
cdr3_aa: CASSYSGQHNSPLHF

v_call: TRBV29-1
clone_size: many
d_call: .
j_call: TRBJ2-7
cdr3_nt: TGCAGCGTTGACCTGTTAGCGGAACCGGGCAACGAGCAGTACTTC
cdr3_aa: CSVDLLAEPGNEQYF

v_call: TRBV3-1
clone_size: many
d_call: .
j_call: TRBJ2-7
cdr3_nt: TGTGCCAGCAGCCAAGAATCAGGATACGAGCAGTACTTC
cdr3_aa: CASSQESGYEQYF

v_call: TRBV20-1
clone_size: few
d_call: TRBD2
j_call: TRBJ2-3
cdr3_nt: TGCAGTGCTAGAGATCTCTCCGGGACTAGGGCAAAACGATTACCAGATACGCAGTATTTT
cdr3_aa: CSARDLSGTRAKRLPDTQYF

v_call: TRBV20-1
clone_size: .
d_call: .
j_call: TRBJ2-3
cdr3_nt: TGCAGTGCAGACCGGACAACTGACCAAGGGGTAGATACGCAGTATTTT
cdr3_aa: CSADRTTDQGVDTQYF

v_call: TRBV30
clone_size: many
d_call: .
j_call: TRBJ2-7
cdr3_nt: TGTGCCTCCCAACTTGGTTACGAGCAGTACTTC
cdr3_aa: CASQLGYEQYF

v_call: TRBV19
clone_size: .
d_call: .
j_call: TRBJ2-7
cdr3_nt: TGTGCCAGTAGTAACGGCAGGGGCGCCTACTTC
cdr3_aa: CASSNGRGAYF

v_call: TRBV4-3
clone_size: many
d_call: .
j_call: TRBJ1-4
cdr3_nt: TGCGCCAGCAGCCCACGAGGACAGATTAATGAAAAACTGTTTTTT
cdr3_aa: CASSPRGQINEKLFF

v_call: TRBV2
clone_size: .
d_call: TRBD1
j_call: TRBJ1-1
cdr3_nt: TGTGCCAGCAGTGAATACAGGGGTGGGCAGAATGCTTTCTTT
cdr3_aa: CASSEYRGGQNAFF

v_call: TRBV12-3/TRBV12-4
clone_size: many
d_call: TRBD2
j_call: TRBJ2-3
cdr3_nt: TGTGCCAGCACCCTCCGGGCTAGCGGGAGTCGAGGAGATACGCAGTATTTT
cdr3_aa: CASTLRASGSRGDTQYF

v_call: TRBV27
clone_size: many
d_call: .
j_call: TRBJ2-7
cdr3_nt: TGTGCCAGCGGACACTCCTCCGAGCAGTACTTC
cdr3_aa: CASGHSSEQYF

v_call: TRBV15
clone_size: .
d_call: .
j_call: TRBJ2-1
cdr3_nt: TGTGCCACCAGCGCCCAGACCGGAGGCTCCTACAATGAGCAGTTCTTC
cdr3_aa: CATSAQTGGSYNEQFF